Listed below are T cell receptor beta chains from one sample, sequenced in a study of blood T cell repertoires in COVID-19. This table comes from immunoSEQ multiplex PCR, and its TCRdb copy is limited to in-frame clones, with some not included. The sample holds tens of thousands of clones, roughly 92% seen once. The sequencing input was peripheral blood. Every receptor here comes from an older man with active COVID-19. Both conserved end residues are part of each CDR3. D genes are given only for firm matches. A clone size is listed for some rows: how often the clone was seen (once, few, many), or a class if it is expanded.

cdr3_length	v_call	clone_size	d_call	j_call	cdr3_nt	cdr3_aa
15	TRBV5-1	few	-	TRBJ1-1	TGCGCCAGCAGCTTGGCGGGTAGCCTGAACACTGAAGCTTTCTTT	CASSLAGSLNTEAFF
16	TRBV18	-	-	TRBJ1-2	TGTGCCAGCTCACCCAAGAAGCGGGACGGTGGGTATGGCTACACCTTC	CASSPKKRDGGYGYTF
15	TRBV5-1	-	TRBD1	TRBJ2-7	TGCGCCAGCAGCTTGGGGCACAGGGGGCCCTACGAGCAGTACTTC	CASSLGHRGPYEQYF
14	TRBV10-3	-	-	TRBJ2-7	TGTGCCATCAGTGAGATCGGGACTTCCTACGAGCAGTACTTC	CAISEIGTSYEQYF
12	TRBV9	-	-	TRBJ2-7	TGTGCCAGCAGCCGGGAATCCTACGAGCAGTACTTC	CASSRESYEQYF
14	TRBV6-5	-	-	TRBJ1-1	TGTGCCAGCCCACTGAGCTCTGCGAACACTGAAGCTTTCTTT	CASPLSSANTEAFF
14	TRBV6-5	-	-	TRBJ1-6	TGTGCCAGCAGGTTAGGAGGGGCCTATTCACCCCTCCACTTT	CASRLGGAYSPLHF
12	TRBV7-9	-	-	TRBJ1-1	TGTGCCAGCAGCTCTTTATATACTGAAGCTTTCTTT	CASSSLYTEAFF
14	TRBV5-1	-	TRBD1	TRBJ2-1	TGCGCCAGCCTTGGACAGGGAAATTACAATGAGCAGTTCTTC	CASLGQGNYNEQFF
15	TRBV4-1	-	TRBD1	TRBJ1-2	TGCGCCAGCAGCCAGCCCGGACAGGACTTCTATGGCTACACCTTC	CASSQPGQDFYGYTF
12	TRBV5-1	-	TRBD1	TRBJ1-2	TGCGCCAGCAGCCCAGGGGGCGATGGCTACACCTTC	CASSPGGDGYTF
14	TRBV19	-	-	TRBJ1-4	TGTGCCAGTAGTCGGGGGGTCGATTTTGAAAAACTGTTTTTT	CASSRGVDFEKLFF
13	TRBV6-5	-	-	TRBJ2-7	TGTGCCAGCAGTTTAACCGGGAAGTACGAGCAGTACTTC	CASSLTGKYEQYF
14	TRBV19	-	-	TRBJ2-2	TGTGCCAGTACTAGTGGGGGCCGGGGCGGGGAGCTGTTTTTT	CASTSGGRGGELFF
15	TRBV6-5	-	-	TRBJ1-2	TGTGCCAGCAGTTACTCGAACCGGGTTTCTTATGGCTACACCTTC	CASSYSNRVSYGYTF
20	TRBV10-1	-	TRBD1	TRBJ2-6	TGCGCCAGCAGTGACCATTCGACAGGGCCCCGAAACTCTGGGGCCAACGTCCTGACTTTC	CASSDHSTGPRNSGANVLTF
15	TRBV20-1	-	-	TRBJ1-1	TGCAGTGCTAGTCAAGGGGGGGTTGTGAACACTGAAGCTTTCTTT	CSASQGGVVNTEAFF
17	TRBV19	once	-	TRBJ2-6	TGTGCCAGTAGTACCAAAACACAGGGAATGGGGGCCAACGTCCTGACTTTC	CASSTKTQGMGANVLTF
13	TRBV2	few	-	TRBJ1-5	TGTGCCAGCAGGGCAGGGTTCAATCAGCCCCAGCATTTT	CASRAGFNQPQHF
14	TRBV15	-	-	TRBJ1-3	TGTGCCACCAGCAGAGAATCCTATGGAAACACCATATATTTT	CATSRESYGNTIYF
14	TRBV4-3	-	-	TRBJ2-4	TGCGCCAGCAGCGATTCGGGAAGTGGAAACATTCAGTACTTC	CASSDSGSGNIQYF
15	TRBV24-1	-	TRBD2	TRBJ2-1	TGTGCCACCGGCGGGCGGGGGGGCCCCGACAATGAGCAGTTCTTC	CATGGRGGPDNEQFF